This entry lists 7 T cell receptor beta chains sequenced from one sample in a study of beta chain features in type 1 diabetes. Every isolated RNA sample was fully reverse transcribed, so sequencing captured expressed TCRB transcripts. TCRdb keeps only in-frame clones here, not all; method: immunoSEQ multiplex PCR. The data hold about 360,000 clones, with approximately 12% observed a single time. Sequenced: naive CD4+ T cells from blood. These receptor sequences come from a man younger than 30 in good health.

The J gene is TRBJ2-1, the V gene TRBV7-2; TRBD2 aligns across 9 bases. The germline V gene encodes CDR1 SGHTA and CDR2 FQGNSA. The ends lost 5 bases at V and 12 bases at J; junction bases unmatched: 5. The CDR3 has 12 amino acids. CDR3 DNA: TGTGCCAGCAGCCGTAGCGGGAGAAGGCAGTTCTTC. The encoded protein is CASSRSGRRQFF.

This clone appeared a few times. The CDR3 region has the DNA TGTGCCATCAGTGCGACAGCGAACTATGGCTACACCTTC. Amino acids: CAISATANYGYTF. The chain links TRBV10-3 to TRBJ1-2; D possibly corresponds to TRBD1 (5 bases). The CDR3 loop spans 13 amino acids. Germline values: CDR1 ENHRY, CDR2 SYGVKD. V was pared by 4 bases and J by 2 bases, with 8 bases between.

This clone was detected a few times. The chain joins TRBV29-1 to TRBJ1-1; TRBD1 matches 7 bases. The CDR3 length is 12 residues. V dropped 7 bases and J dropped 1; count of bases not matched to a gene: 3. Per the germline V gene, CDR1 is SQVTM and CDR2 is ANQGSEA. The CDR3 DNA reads TGCAGCGGCGGGGACAGGAACACTGAAGCTTTCTTT. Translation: CSGGDRNTEAFF.

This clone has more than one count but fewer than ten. CDR3 nucleotides: TGTGCCTCAGCCGGGACTTCGAACACCGGGGAGCTGTTTTTT. This translates into CASAGTSNTGELFF. The chain couples TRBV19 to TRBJ2-2, with D tentatively TRBD2 (6 bases). The CDR3 contains 14 residues. Germline loops: CDR1 LNHDA, CDR2 SQIVND (reference sequence). Deletions cut 11 bases from V and 0 bases from J, with 13 bases between. The variable domain in full, completed from reference TRBV19 and TRBJ2-2, reads DGGITQSPKYLFRKEGQNVTLSCEQNLNHDAMYWYRQDPGQGLRLIYYSQIVNDFQKGDIAEGYSVSREKKESFPLTVTSAQKNPTAFYLCASAGTSNTGELFFGEGSRLTVL.

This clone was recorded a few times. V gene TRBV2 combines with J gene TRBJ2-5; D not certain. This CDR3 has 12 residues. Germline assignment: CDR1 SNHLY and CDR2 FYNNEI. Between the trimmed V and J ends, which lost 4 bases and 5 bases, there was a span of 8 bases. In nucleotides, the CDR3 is TGTGCCAGCAGTGTCAGGCCGGAGACCCAGTACTTC. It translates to CASSVRPETQYF.

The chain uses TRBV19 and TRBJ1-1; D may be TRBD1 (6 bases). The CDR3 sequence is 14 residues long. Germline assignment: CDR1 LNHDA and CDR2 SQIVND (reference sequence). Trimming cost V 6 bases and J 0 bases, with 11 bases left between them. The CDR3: CASRVQGVNTEAFF. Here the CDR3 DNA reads TGTGCCAGTAGAGTACAGGGAGTGAACACTGAAGCTTTCTTT.

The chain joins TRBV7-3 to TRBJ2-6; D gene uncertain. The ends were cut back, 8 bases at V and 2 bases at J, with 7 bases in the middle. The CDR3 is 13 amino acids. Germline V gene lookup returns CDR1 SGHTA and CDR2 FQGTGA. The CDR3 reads CASRVAGANVLTF. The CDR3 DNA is TGTGCCAGCCGCGTGGCTGGGGCCAACGTCCTGACTTTC.